This T cell receptor beta chain was sequenced during a study of OX40 agonist ivuxolimab in advanced cancers. Here immunoSEQ multiplex PCR was the method, and the copy in TCRdb shows in-frame clones only, minus some. This table holds some 70,000 clones, roughly 80% found once. Exclusion of a patient followed from autoimmune disease history or systemic immunosuppression. With 0 bases clipped from V and 9 bases from J, the junction kept 6 bases outside the gene matches. Germline V gene lookup returns CDR1 SGHRS and CDR2 YFSETQ. The CDR3 has 14 residues. The sequencing here drew on CD4+ or CD8+ T cells sorted from blood, taken in a trial of the OX40 agonist ivuxolimab. This sequence originates from an adult with an advanced solid tumor such as melanoma, head and neck, liver or kidney cancer. V gene TRBV5-1 combines with J gene TRBJ2-1; 7 positions agree with TRBD2. The CDR3 nucleotides read TGCGCCAGCAGCTTGGTACGCGAGCGGGGTGAGCAGTTCTTC. Translation gives CASSLVRERGEQFF.